The 25 T cell receptor beta chains below were found in one sample sequenced in a study of blood T cell repertoires in COVID-19. Method: immunoSEQ multiplex PCR; TCRdb's copy keeps in-frame clones and lacks some. The top ten clones hold approximately 12% of a sample with more than 95,000 clones, around 86% of them seen once. The specimen sequenced was peripheral blood. These receptors all come from a man between 60 and 70 years old with acute or convalescent COVID-19.

This chain links TRBV28 with TRBJ1-4; 9 bases match TRBD1. J lost 8 bases, V lost 4 bases, and 8 bases had no gene match. Germline V lookup: CDR1 MDHEN, CDR2 SYDVKM. CDR3 length equals 15 residues. Here the CDR3 DNA reads TGTGCCAGCAGTTACCACAGGGGGCGATGGGAAAAACTGTTTTTT. Amino acid sequence: CASSYHRGRWEKLFF. Full variable domain (outside the CDR3, taken from reference TRBV28 and TRBJ1-4): DVKVTQSSRYLVKRTGEKVFLECVQDMDHENMFWYRQDPGLGLRLIYFSYDVKMKEKGDIPEGYSVSREKKERFSLILESASTNQTSMYLCASSYHRGRWEKLFFGSGTQLSVL.

V and J are TRBV4-1 and TRBJ2-5; 11 bases match TRBD2. The CDR3 totals 17 residues. The V gene end was trimmed by 0 bases and the J gene end by 5 bases; junction bases not matched to a gene: 8. The V gene's germline CDR1 is MGHRA and CDR2 YSYEKL. CDR3 protein: CASSQDGLAGVQETQYF. DNA of the CDR3: TGCGCCAGCAGCCAAGATGGACTAGCGGGCGTCCAGGAGACCCAGTACTTC.

In its sample, this clone was seen a few times. This rearrangement joins TRBV30 to TRBJ2-1; possibly TRBD2 for D (5 bases). This CDR3 contains 14 residues. Germline-derived CDR1 and CDR2 are GTSNPN and SVGIG (reference sequence). The V gene lost 8 bases and the J gene lost 4 bases, with 18 bases spanning the gap. CDR3 in DNA: TGTGCCGGGAATTCAGAGGGAACGTACAATGAGCAGTTCTTC. It codes for CAGNSEGTYNEQFF.

The chain links TRBV5-1 to TRBJ2-7; TRBD2 aligns across 8 bases. The V segment lost 0 bases and the J segment 3 bases; nucleotides outside the gene matches: 8. This CDR3 comprises 16 residues. CDR1 SGHRS and CDR2 YFSETQ come from the germline V gene. The CDR3 nucleotides read TGCGCCAGCAGCTTGGATGCGGGGGGCCAAATCTACGAGCAGTACTTC. Translated, it gives CASSLDAGGQIYEQYF.

The chain is built from TRBV27 and TRBJ2-7, with 9 positions matching TRBD1. Germline V gene sequence: CDR1 MNHEY, CDR2 SMNVEV (reference sequence). The CDR3 loop spans 15 amino acids. The junction had 4 bases not matched to a gene; V was cut back by 3 bases and J by 1 base. The CDR3 DNA reads as TGTGCCAGCAGTTTTTCCGGGACAGGGTCCTACGAGCAGTACTTC. Its translation: CASSFSGTGSYEQYF.

This clone came up once. This chain joins TRBV28 and TRBJ2-1; the D gene is possibly TRBD1 (6 bases). With 7 bases removed from V and 11 bases from J, the gap between germline ends came to 18 bases. The germline V gene has CDR1 MDHEN and CDR2 SYDVKM. There are 13 residues in the CDR3. The chain's CDR3 is CASTQGLLGKQFF. The CDR3 region has the DNA TGTGCCAGCACCCAGGGGTTGTTGGGTAAGCAGTTCTTC.

The V and J genes are TRBV7-3 and TRBJ2-5; TRBD2 might be the D (5 bases). Between the trimmed V and J ends, which lost 6 bases and 5 bases, there was a span of 10 bases. This CDR3 contains 12 residues. CDR1 SGHTA and CDR2 FQGTGA come from the germline V gene. CDR3: CASSRTGETQYF. The CDR3 DNA sequence: TGTGCCAGCAGTCGGACGGGGGAGACCCAGTACTTC.

CDR3 sequence reads: CASSAWAGTGIKTQYF. In DNA form, the CDR3 reads TGTGCCAGCAGCGCATGGGCCGGGACAGGGATAAAGACCCAGTACTTC. The chain links TRBV9 to TRBJ2-5; TRBD1 aligns across 9 bases. This CDR3 has 16 amino acids. V gave up 3 bases and J gave up 6 bases; unmatched junction bases: 12. Germline CDR1 and CDR2: SGDLS and YYNGEE. Full variable domain (remainder filled in from reference TRBV9 and TRBJ2-5): DSGVTQTPKHLITATGQRVTLRCSPRSGDLSVYWYQQSLDQGLQFLIQYYNGEERAKGNILERFSAQQFPDLHSELNLSSLELGDSALYFCASSAWAGTGIKTQYFGPGTRLLVL.

CDR3 sequence (DNA): TGCGCCAGCAGCTTGGTGGTGCAGGGGACGCCGTTCTTC. It specifies CASSLVVQGTPFF. The chain links TRBV5-1 to TRBJ2-1, with a weak D call TRBD1 (6 bases). This CDR3 has 13 amino acids. Germline V gene lookup returns CDR1 SGHRS and CDR2 YFSETQ. The germline V and J ends were trimmed by 0 bases and 15 bases, with 16 bases remaining between them.

The V and J genes are TRBV5-6 and TRBJ1-4, with 7 bases fitting TRBD1. The CDR3 has 14 amino acids. V was clipped by 4 bases and J by 8 bases; unmatched bases: 8. Germline V gives CDR1 SGHDT, CDR2 YYEEEE. CDR3 sequence: CASSVTGPYEKLFF. For the CDR3, the DNA is TGTGCCAGCAGCGTGACAGGGCCCTACGAAAAACTGTTTTTT.

This CDR3 reads CATLTGGTDTQYF. The DNA for the CDR3 is TGTGCCACCTTGACAGGGGGAACAGATACGCAGTATTTT. The chain employs TRBV25-1 and TRBJ2-3, with 9 bases identical to TRBD1. The germline V gene has CDR1 MGHDK and CDR2 SYGVNS. The trim removed 10 bases at V and 3 bases at J, leaving 5 bases unmatched. The CDR3 length is 13 residues.

The rearrangement links TRBV28 to TRBJ1-5; no reliable D call. V lost 3 bases to trimming and J lost 0 bases, with 15 bases between them. The germline V gene encodes CDR1 MDHEN and CDR2 SYDVKM. This CDR3 contains 17 residues. CDR3: CASSLRVTGFSNQPQHF. The CDR3 nucleotides read TGTGCCAGCAGTTTGCGCGTCACCGGTTTTAGCAATCAGCCCCAGCATTTT.

V usage is TRBV11-2 and J usage is TRBJ1-2, with D hard to call. This CDR3 region has 15 residues. Germline values: CDR1 SGHAT, CDR2 FQNNGV. The V gene lost 5 bases and the J gene lost 1 base, with 14 bases spanning the gap. CDR3 DNA: TGTGCCAGCAGCCCCTTGCGGGGTCTTAACTATGGCTACACCTTC. Its protein is CASSPLRGLNYGYTF.

This clone was found a few times. V is TRBV29-1 and J is TRBJ2-3; perhaps TRBD2 as D (5 bases). CDR3 length: 14 amino acids. The germline V gene encodes CDR1 SQVTM and CDR2 ANQGSEA. Trimming took off 4 bases at V and 3 bases at J, with 14 bases between the two ends. The CDR3 DNA sequence: TGCAGCGTTGGGTACGCGGAGGTAACAGATACGCAGTATTTT. It specifies CSVGYAEVTDTQYF.

A word on this clone: In the same sample, other DNA sequences code for this CDR3. This chain uses TRBV5-1 with TRBJ2-5; D gene uncertain. CDR1 and CDR2 from the germline V gene are SGHRS and YFSETQ. Trimming took 3 bases from V and 4 from J, leaving 10 bases between them. This CDR3 has 13 residues. CDR3 in amino acids: CASSSTAGETQYF. The CDR3 DNA reads as TGCGCCAGCAGCTCCACAGCAGGAGAGACCCAGTACTTC.

In its sample, this clone was seen a few times. In nucleotides, the CDR3 is TGTGCCAGTAGTTTAAGAGGGGGACTAGCGGCCGGGGAGCTGTTTTTT. Residues: CASSLRGGLAAGELFF. The J gene is TRBJ2-2, the V gene TRBV19; 11 positions match TRBD2. The germline gives CDR1 LNHDA, CDR2 SQIVND (reference sequence). This CDR3 region has 16 residues. J gave up 6 bases and V 5 bases, and 8 bases lay outside the gene matches.

The rearrangement joins TRBV21-1 to TRBJ2-5; the table's D call of TRBD2 was not tested on the DNA. TRBV21-1 is a recognized pseudogene. The CDR3 is 16 residues long. The chain's CDR3 is CASSKGARRGGETQYF. CDR3 sequence (DNA): TGTGCCAGCAGCAAAGGGGCCCGTAGGGGGGGAGAGACCCAGTACTTC.

This chain links TRBV6-6 with TRBJ2-7; 9 bases match TRBD1. After removal of 6 bases from V and 6 bases from J, the junction contained 6 bases not matched to a gene. This CDR3 spans 13 amino acids. CDR1 and CDR2 (germline): MNHNY, SVGAGI (reference sequence). CDR3 loop: CASSLQGAFEQYF. CDR3 in DNA: TGTGCCAGCAGCTTACAGGGGGCGTTCGAGCAGTACTTC.

V is TRBV6-6 and J is TRBJ2-5; possible D gene TRBD2, 6 bases. Looked up from germline, CDR1 is MNHNY and CDR2 is SVGAGI (reference sequence). CDR3 length equals 14 residues. V lost 5 bases and J lost 2, with 12 bases in between. The CDR3 is CASSRPGGQETQYF. The CDR3 DNA is TGTGCCAGCAGTCGCCCCGGGGGACAAGAGACCCAGTACTTC.

This clone is judged medium-sized (0.01 to 0.1%). The chain carries TRBV5-4 and TRBJ1-2; 7 bases fit TRBD1. After removal of 3 bases from V and 3 bases from J, the junction contained 8 bases not matched to a gene. CDR3 length: 15 amino acids. The germline CDR1 and CDR2 sequences are SGHNT and YYREEE (reference sequence). The CDR3 bases are TGTGCCAGCAGCTCGGGACAGACAAATTACTATGGCTACACCTTC. This translates into CASSSGQTNYYGYTF.

This clone was counted between two and nine times. V is TRBV28 and J is TRBJ1-1; D call uncertain. The CDR3 has 12 amino acids. V lost 3 bases and J 5 bases, leaving 7 bases between the germline ends. Germline V gene data show CDR1 as MDHEN and CDR2 as SYDVKM. This CDR3 is CASSFRSTEAFF. CDR3 sequence (DNA): TGTGCCAGCAGTTTTCGGTCGACTGAAGCTTTCTTT. Combining the CDR3 with reference TRBV28 and TRBJ1-1 gives the whole variable domain DVKVTQSSRYLVKRTGEKVFLECVQDMDHENMFWYRQDPGLGLRLIYFSYDVKMKEKGDIPEGYSVSREKKERFSLILESASTNQTSMYLCASSFRSTEAFFGQGTRLTVV.

This chain joins TRBV15 and TRBJ1-5; 8 nucleotides line up with TRBD1. After removal of 0 bases from V and 6 bases from J, the junction contained 4 bases not matched to a gene. From germline, CDR1 is LNHNV and CDR2 YYDKDF (reference sequence). The CDR3 totals 15 residues. CDR3 loop: CATSRESGGGQPQHF. The DNA of the CDR3 is TGTGCCACCAGCAGAGAGTCAGGGGGCGGTCAGCCCCAGCATTTT.

The chain is built from TRBV18 and TRBJ1-4; no firm D call. V lost 0 bases and J lost 0, with 8 bases in between. The CDR3 length is 16 residues. Germline assignment: CDR1 KGHSH and CDR2 LQKENI. The CDR3 region has the DNA TGTGCCAGCTCACCACCGAGTGATACAACTAATGAAAAACTGTTTTTT. Encoded protein: CASSPPSDTTNEKLFF.

The chain couples TRBV13 to TRBJ2-1; 11 bases match TRBD2. V lost 4 bases, J lost 8 bases, and 10 bases stayed unmatched. The V gene's germline CDR1 is PRHDT and CDR2 FYEKMQ (reference sequence). The CDR3 totals 16 residues. DNA for the CDR3: TGTGCCAGCAGCTCACCCACTAGCGGGAGTAAGGATGAGCAGTTCTTC. Encoded protein: CASSSPTSGSKDEQFF.

The CDR3 DNA reads as TGCGCCAGCAGCCAAAGCGGCCTAGCGGGAGACTTCAACTCTTACGAGCAGTACTTC. Amino acids: CASSQSGLAGDFNSYEQYF. This rearrangement joins TRBV4-1 to TRBJ2-7; 10 bases agree with TRBD2. The CDR3 spans 19 residues. V shed 2 bases, J shed 4 bases, and the junction held 17 bases outside the gene matches. The germline V gene has CDR1 MGHRA and CDR2 YSYEKL.